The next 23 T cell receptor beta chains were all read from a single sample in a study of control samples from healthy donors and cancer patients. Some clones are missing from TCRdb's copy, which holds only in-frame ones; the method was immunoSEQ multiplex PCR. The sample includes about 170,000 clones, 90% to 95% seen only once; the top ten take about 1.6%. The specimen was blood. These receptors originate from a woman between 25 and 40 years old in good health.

CDR3: CASRLAGGMFF. The CDR3 region has the DNA TGTGCCAGCAGACTAGCGGGAGGGATGTTCTTC. The chain couples TRBV5-8 to TRBJ2-1, with 13 bases identical to TRBD2. CDR1 and CDR2 (germline): SGHTS, YDEGEE. The length of the CDR3 is 11 residues. Unmatched junction bases numbered 2, after V lost 5 bases and J lost 15 bases.

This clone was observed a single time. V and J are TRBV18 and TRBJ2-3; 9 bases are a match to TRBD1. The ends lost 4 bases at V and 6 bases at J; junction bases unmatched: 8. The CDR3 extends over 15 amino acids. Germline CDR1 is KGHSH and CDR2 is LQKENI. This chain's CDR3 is CASSLRQGGSDTQYF. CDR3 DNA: TGTGCCAGCTCACTTCGACAGGGGGGGTCGGATACGCAGTATTTT.

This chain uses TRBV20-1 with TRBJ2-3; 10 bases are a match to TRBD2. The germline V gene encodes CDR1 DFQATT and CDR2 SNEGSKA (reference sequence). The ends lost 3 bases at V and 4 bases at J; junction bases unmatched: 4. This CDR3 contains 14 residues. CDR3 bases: TGCAGTGCTAGTGGAGCGGGAGGGCCAGATACGCAGTATTTT. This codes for CSASGAGGPDTQYF.

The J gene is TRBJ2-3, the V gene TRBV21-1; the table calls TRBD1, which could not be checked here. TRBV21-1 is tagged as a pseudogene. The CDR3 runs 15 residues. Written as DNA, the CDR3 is TGTGCCAGCAGCAAACGGCAGGGGAGCACAGATACGCAGTATTTT. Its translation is CASSKRQGSTDTQYF.

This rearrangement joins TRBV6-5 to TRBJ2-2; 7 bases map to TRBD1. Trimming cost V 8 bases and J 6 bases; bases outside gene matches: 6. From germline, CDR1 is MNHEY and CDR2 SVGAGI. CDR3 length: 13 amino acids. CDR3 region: CASRQGVAGELFF. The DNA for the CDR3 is TGTGCCAGCCGACAGGGCGTCGCCGGGGAGCTGTTTTTT.

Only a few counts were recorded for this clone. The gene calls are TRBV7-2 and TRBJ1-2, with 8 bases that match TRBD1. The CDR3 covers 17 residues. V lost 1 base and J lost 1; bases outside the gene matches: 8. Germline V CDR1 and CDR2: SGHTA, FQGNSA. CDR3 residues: CASSLDNQGALNYGYTF. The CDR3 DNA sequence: TGTGCCAGCAGCTTAGATAATCAGGGGGCCCTTAACTATGGCTACACCTTC.

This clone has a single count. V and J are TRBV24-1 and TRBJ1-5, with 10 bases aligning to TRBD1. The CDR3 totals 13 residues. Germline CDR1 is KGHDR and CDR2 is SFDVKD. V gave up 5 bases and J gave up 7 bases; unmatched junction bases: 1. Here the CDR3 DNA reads TGTGCCACCAGTGGACAGGGGGCGCAGCCCCAGCATTTT. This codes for CATSGQGAQPQHF.

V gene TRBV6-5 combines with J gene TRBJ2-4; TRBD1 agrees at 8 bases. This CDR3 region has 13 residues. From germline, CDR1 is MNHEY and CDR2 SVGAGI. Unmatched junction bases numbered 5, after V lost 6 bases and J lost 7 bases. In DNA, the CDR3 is TGTGCCAGCAGCCGACAGGGGTGGAACATTCAGTACTTC. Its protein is CASSRQGWNIQYF.

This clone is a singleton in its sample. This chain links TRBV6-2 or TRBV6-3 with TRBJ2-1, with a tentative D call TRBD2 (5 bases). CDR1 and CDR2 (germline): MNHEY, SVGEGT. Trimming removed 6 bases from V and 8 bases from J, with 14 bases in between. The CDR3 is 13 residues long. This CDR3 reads CASSRLSVHEQFF. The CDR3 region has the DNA TGTGCCAGCAGCAGACTATCGGTCCATGAGCAGTTCTTC.

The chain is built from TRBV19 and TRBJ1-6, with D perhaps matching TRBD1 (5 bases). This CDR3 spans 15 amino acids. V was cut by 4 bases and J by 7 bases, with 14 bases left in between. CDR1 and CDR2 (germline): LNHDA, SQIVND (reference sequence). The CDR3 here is CASSTARVGNSPLHF. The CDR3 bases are TGTGCCAGTAGTACGGCCAGGGTCGGGAATTCACCCCTCCACTTT.

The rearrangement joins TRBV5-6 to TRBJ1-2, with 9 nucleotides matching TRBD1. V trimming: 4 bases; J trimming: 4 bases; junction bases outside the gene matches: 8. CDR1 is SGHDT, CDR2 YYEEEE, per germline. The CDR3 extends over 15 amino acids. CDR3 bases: TGTGCCAGCAGCGGACTGACAGGGGGAATCTATGGCTACACCTTC. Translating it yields CASSGLTGGIYGYTF.

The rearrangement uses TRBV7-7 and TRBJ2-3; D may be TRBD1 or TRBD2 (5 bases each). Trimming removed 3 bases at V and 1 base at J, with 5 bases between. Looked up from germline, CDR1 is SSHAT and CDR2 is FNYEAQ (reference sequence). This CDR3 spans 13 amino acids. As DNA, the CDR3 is TGTGCCAGCAGCTTGGGGGGCACAGATACGCAGTATTTT. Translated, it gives CASSLGGTDTQYF.

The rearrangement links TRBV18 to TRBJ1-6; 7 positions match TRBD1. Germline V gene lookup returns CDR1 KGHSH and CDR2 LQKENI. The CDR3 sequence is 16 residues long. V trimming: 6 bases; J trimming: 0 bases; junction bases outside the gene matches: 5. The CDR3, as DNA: TGTGCCAGCTCGGGACAGTTGAGCTCCTATAATTCACCCCTCCACTTT. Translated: CASSGQLSSYNSPLHF.

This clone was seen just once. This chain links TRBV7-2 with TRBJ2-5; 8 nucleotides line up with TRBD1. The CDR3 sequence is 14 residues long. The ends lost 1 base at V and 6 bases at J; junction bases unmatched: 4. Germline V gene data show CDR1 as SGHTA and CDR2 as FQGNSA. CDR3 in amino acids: CASSLGTGIQTQYF. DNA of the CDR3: TGTGCCAGCAGCTTAGGGACAGGGATTCAGACCCAGTACTTC.

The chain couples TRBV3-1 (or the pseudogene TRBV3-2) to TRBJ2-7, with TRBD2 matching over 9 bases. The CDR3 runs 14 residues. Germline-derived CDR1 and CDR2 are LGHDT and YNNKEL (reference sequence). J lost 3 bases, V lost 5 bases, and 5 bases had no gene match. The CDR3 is CASSATSGSYEQYF. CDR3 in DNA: TGTGCCAGCAGCGCGACTAGCGGAAGCTACGAGCAGTACTTC.

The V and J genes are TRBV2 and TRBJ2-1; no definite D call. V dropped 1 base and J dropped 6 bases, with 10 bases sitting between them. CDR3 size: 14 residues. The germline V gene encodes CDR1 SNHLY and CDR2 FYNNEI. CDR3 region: CASSEERTRNEQFF. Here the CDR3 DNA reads TGTGCCAGCAGTGAAGAGAGGACCCGCAATGAGCAGTTCTTC.

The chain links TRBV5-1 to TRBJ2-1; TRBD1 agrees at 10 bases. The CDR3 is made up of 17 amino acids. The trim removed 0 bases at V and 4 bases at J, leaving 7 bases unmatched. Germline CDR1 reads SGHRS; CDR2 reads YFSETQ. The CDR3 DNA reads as TGCGCCAGCAGCTTGGTTTTCCGGGGACAGGGGTACAATGAGCAGTTCTTC. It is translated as CASSLVFRGQGYNEQFF.

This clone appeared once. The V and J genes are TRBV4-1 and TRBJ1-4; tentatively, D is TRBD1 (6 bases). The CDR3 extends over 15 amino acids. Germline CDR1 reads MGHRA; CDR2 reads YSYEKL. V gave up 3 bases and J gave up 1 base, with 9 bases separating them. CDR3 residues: CASSHPDRTNEKLFF. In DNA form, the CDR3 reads TGCGCCAGCAGCCACCCGGACAGAACTAATGAAAAACTGTTTTTT.

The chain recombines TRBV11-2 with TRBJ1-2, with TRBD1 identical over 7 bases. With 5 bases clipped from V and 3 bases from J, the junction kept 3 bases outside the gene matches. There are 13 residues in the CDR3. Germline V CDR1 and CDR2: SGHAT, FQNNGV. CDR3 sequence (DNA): TGTGCCAGCAGCCCAACAGGGGACTATGGCTACACCTTC. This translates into CASSPTGDYGYTF.

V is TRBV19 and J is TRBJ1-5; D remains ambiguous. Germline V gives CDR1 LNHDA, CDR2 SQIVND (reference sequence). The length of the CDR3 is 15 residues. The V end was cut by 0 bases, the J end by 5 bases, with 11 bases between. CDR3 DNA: TGTGCCAGTAGTATAGATCGGGGTCAAGATCAGCCCCAGCATTTT. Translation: CASSIDRGQDQPQHF. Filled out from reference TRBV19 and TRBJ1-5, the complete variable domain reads DGGITQSPKYLFRKEGQNVTLSCEQNLNHDAMYWYRQDPGQGLRLIYYSQIVNDFQKGDIAEGYSVSREKKESFPLTVTSAQKNPTAFYLCASSIDRGQDQPQHFGDGTRLSIL.

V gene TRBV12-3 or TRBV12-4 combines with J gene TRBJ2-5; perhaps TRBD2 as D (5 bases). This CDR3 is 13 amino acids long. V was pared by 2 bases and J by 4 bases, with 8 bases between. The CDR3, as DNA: TGTGCCAGCAGTTTAACTAGGAGAGAGACCCAGTACTTC. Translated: CASSLTRRETQYF.

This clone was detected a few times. Here the CDR3 reads CAWSAGGGYGYTF. The CDR3 DNA reads as TGTGCCTGGAGTGCGGGAGGGGGCTATGGCTACACCTTC. The V and J genes are TRBV30 and TRBJ1-2; D is possibly TRBD1 (6 bases). The length of the CDR3 is 13 residues. Trimming stripped 1 base from V and 4 bases from J, with 10 bases between. The germline V gene encodes CDR1 GTSNPN and CDR2 SVGIG (reference sequence).

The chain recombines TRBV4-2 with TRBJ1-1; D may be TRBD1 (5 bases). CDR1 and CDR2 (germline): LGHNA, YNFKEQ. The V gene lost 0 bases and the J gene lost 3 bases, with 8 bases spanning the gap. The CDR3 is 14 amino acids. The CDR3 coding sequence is TGTGCCAGCAGCCAAGATCAGGGAGACACTGAAGCTTTCTTT. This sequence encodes CASSQDQGDTEAFF.